This entry features one T cell receptor beta chain sequence. Its cognate antigen is unknown. This specimen comes from a study of T cell responses to AZD1222 COVID-19 vaccine. Method: immunoSEQ multiplex PCR; TCRdb's copy keeps in-frame clones and lacks some. This table has 150,000 or so clones, 70% to 90% appearing once. Germline lookup yields CDR1 SGHNT and CDR2 YENEEA. CDR3 length: 16 residues. V was clipped by 3 bases and J by 4 bases, with 19 bases between them. Regarding the study as a whole: Repertoires were obtained solely post-peak T cell response. Nearly half of spike-specific TCRs reportedly target variant regions that are unmutated in the B.1.351 and B.1.1.7 variants.

This clonotype was obtained from an adult in good health. The rearrangement joins TRBV11-3 to TRBJ2-7; the D gene is possibly TRBD1 (6 bases). This specimen consisted of peripheral blood, obtained on day 0 of MenACWY control vaccination. The CDR3 sequence: CASSFKQGTVTYEQYF. The CDR3 DNA reads TGTGCCAGCAGCTTTAAACAGGGCACCGTGACTTACGAGCAGTACTTC.